The rows below give T cell receptor beta chains drawn from one sample of a study of shared clonotypes between healthy human individuals. This table comes from immunoSEQ multiplex PCR, and its TCRdb copy is limited to in-frame clones, with some not included. Here the sample spans fewer than 600,000 clones, around 78% being singletons. The sample taken for sequencing was PBMCs. All receptors come from a woman between 40 and 55 years old in good health. Some clones in this sample may be carry-over from other donors' samples. Each CDR3 is given without its conserved first and last residue. D genes are given only for firm matches.

J | D | V | CDR3
TRBJ2-2 | TRBD2 | TRBV19 | ATERLAGVGELF
TRBJ1-2 | TRBD1 | TRBV2 | ASSGGTGDGYT
TRBJ2-7 | NA | TRBV5-1 | ASSLASLPHEQY
TRBJ2-5 | TRBD1 | TRBV15 | ATSRDFTGGAETQY
TRBJ1-1 | NA | TRBV7-2 | ASSFGRGTEAF
TRBJ1-2 | NA | TRBV4-2 | ASSQDFSAGINYGYT
TRBJ1-1 | NA | TRBV19 | ASSQYLNTEAF
TRBJ2-3 | NA | TRBV7-9 | ASSLGTATDTQY
TRBJ2-1 | TRBD2 | TRBV5-1 | ASRRGGDNEQF
TRBJ2-1 | TRBD2 | TRBV9 | ASSVSGSSYNEQF
TRBJ1-1 | TRBD1 | TRBV5-1 | ASSLVGTGVNTEAF
TRBJ2-1 | NA | TRBV29-1 | SVEQETNYYQF
TRBJ2-7 | NA | TRBV7-2 | ASSRGLSYEQY
TRBJ2-7 | NA | TRBV7-3 | ASSLGTEYEQY
TRBJ2-5 | NA | TRBV5-5 | ASSLFRDQETQY
TRBJ2-7 | NA | TRBV11-2 | ASSLSSGVVYEQY
TRBJ2-1 | TRBD1 | TRBV19 | ASSFGTATYNEQF
TRBJ2-3 | NA | TRBV2 | ATAKATRGETQY
TRBJ1-5 | NA | TRBV7-2 | ASSLVPDNQPQH
TRBJ2-1 | NA | TRBV10-3 | AISERELSYNEQF
TRBJ2-4 | TRBD1 | TRBV14 | ASSPSEDRVANIQY
TRBJ2-7 | NA | TRBV18 | ASSPSGEGTEQY
TRBJ1-1 | NA | TRBV7-2 | ASSLVWRDTEAF
TRBJ2-5 | NA | TRBV5-4 | ASSLAPPETQY
TRBJ2-3 | NA | TRBV5-6 | ASDLTLGGADTQY
TRBJ1-2 | NA | TRBV6-6 | ASSGTSYGYT
TRBJ2-2 | TRBD2 | TRBV23-1 | ASSRPTGTSGIGGTGELF
TRBJ2-5 | NA | TRBV9 | ASSVSSGDETQY
TRBJ2-7 | TRBD2 | TRBV27 | ASSFGPGMVAGGTLGASYEQY
TRBJ2-3 | TRBD2 | TRBV27 | ASSDGLAGYADTQY
TRBJ2-7 | NA | TRBV7-9 | ASSRQESGQY
TRBJ2-5 | NA | TRBV11-3 | ASSPGTPHETQY
TRBJ1-1 | NA | TRBV30 | AWSVIWGTANTEAF
TRBJ1-1 | NA | TRBV15 | ATSRDRGNTEAF
TRBJ1-2 | TRBD1 | TRBV5-1 | ASSLDGDRLYGYT
TRBJ1-1 | NA | TRBV10-2 | ASSEYGGRNTEAF
TRBJ1-5 | NA | TRBV28 | ASSGSNQPQH
TRBJ1-1 | NA | TRBV6-6 | ASSFQTGTTEAF
TRBJ2-7 | TRBD1 | TRBV19 | ASSTGQGSYEQY
TRBJ1-5 | NA | TRBV2 | ASKRGGQYNQPQH
TRBJ1-1 | NA | TRBV2 | ASSEQRGTEAF
TRBJ1-5 | NA | TRBV14 | ASSQDAGGPQH
TRBJ2-1 | NA | TRBV21-1 | ASSNLAGENNEQF
TRBJ2-1 | NA | TRBV14 | ASSPLTVNSYNEQF
TRBJ2-6 | TRBD1 | TRBV7-3 | ASSLMGTVNSGANVLT
TRBJ2-1 | NA | TRBV7-2 | ASSLVAWRGDEQF
TRBJ1-5 | NA | TRBV27 | ASSRYPRDQPQH
TRBJ1-1 | NA | TRBV7-9 | ASSLEVGGSTEAF
TRBJ2-7 | NA | TRBV19 | ASSIGTGDTYEQY
TRBJ2-5 | NA | TRBV7-9 | ASSLGRGETQY
TRBJ1-2 | NA | TRBV6-1 | ASKLGGPTYGYT
TRBJ2-2 | TRBD1 | TRBV11-2 | ASSKDRARGTGELF
TRBJ1-2 | TRBD1 | TRBV6-5 | ASSNRDRFYGYT
TRBJ2-5 | TRBD2 | TRBV6-5 | ASRQAGGQETQY
TRBJ2-3 | NA | TRBV30 | AWARDTQY
TRBJ1-5 | NA | TRBV30 | AWSDRQSNQPQH
TRBJ2-1 | TRBD2 | TRBV5-4 | ASNAHSGRDYNEQF
TRBJ2-1 | NA | TRBV4-2 | ASSQETSSYNEQF